This T cell receptor (beta chain) comes out of a study of blood T cell repertoires in COVID-19. This CDR3 contains 16 residues. Germline V lookup: CDR1 SGHNT, CDR2 YYREEE (reference sequence). The V end was cut by 1 base, the J end by 0 bases, with 13 bases between. Sequencing used immunoSEQ multiplex PCR; TCRdb keeps in-frame clones, though not all of them. Of under 130,000 clones detected, about 80% appear once; the ten largest clones hold over 10%. The rearrangement joins TRBV5-4 to TRBJ1-1; unclear D gene. The sequenced sample was peripheral blood. The sequence was obtained from a human donor in a cohort sampled during active or convalescent COVID-19. CDR3 sequence reads: CASSLRGGGMNTEAFF. In DNA form, the CDR3 reads TGTGCCAGCAGCTTGCGGGGAGGAGGGATGAACACTGAAGCTTTCTTT.